The clone carrying this T cell receptor beta chain has more than one count but fewer than ten. Its antigen is unknown. An end of the junction differs from the germline gene, which may be a read error. This record belongs to a study of early T cells in non-severe SARS-CoV-2 infection. Looking at the study overall: The authors sequenced bulk RNA from unsorted whole blood, leaving chains unpaired.

This CDR3 is 15 amino acids long. Germline CDR1 and CDR2: SQVTM and ANQGSEA. Study results and limitations: Matching with VDJdb favored anti-spike CD8 responses (missing private and CD4 specificities).

Attached unique molecular identifiers marked individual cDNA molecules. TCRdb reanalysed the 5' RACE reads using MiXCR and keeps one entry per CDR3 protein. The data hold more than 45,000 distinct CDR3 sequences, with roughly 12% observed a single time. The sample taken for sequencing was whole blood. This TCR was sampled from an adult who was a healthcare worker with PCR-confirmed SARS-CoV-2 infection or an uninfected control (not recorded which). This chain connects TRBV29-1 to TRBJ1-2; D gene ambiguous. This chain's CDR3 is CSATNAMTPKYGYTF. The DNA for the CDR3 is TGCAGCGCTACAAACGCCATGACGCCTAAATATGGCTACACCTTC.